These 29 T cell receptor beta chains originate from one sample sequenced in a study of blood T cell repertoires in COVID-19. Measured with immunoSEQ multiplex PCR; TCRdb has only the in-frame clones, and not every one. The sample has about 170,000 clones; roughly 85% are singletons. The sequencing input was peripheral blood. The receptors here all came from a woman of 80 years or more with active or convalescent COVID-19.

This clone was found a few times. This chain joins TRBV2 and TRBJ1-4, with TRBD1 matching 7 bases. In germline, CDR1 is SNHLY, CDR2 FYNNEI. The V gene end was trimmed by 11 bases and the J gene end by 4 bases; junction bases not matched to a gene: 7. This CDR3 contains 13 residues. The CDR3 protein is CARSGTVNEKLFF. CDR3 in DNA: TGTGCCCGATCCGGGACAGTTAATGAAAAACTGTTTTTT.

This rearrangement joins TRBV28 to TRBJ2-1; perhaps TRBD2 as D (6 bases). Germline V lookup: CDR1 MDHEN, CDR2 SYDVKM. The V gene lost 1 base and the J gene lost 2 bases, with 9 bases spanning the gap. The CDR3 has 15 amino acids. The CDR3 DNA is TGTGCCAGCAGTTTATCAAGCGGGCCCTACAATGAGCAGTTCTTC. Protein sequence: CASSLSSGPYNEQFF.

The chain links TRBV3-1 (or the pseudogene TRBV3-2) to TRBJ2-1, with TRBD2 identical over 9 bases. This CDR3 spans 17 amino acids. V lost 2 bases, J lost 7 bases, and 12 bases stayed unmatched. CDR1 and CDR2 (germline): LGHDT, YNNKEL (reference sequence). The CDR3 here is CASSQQLTSGPLNEQFF. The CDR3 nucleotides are TGTGCCAGCAGCCAACAACTTACTAGCGGGCCCTTGAATGAGCAGTTCTTC.

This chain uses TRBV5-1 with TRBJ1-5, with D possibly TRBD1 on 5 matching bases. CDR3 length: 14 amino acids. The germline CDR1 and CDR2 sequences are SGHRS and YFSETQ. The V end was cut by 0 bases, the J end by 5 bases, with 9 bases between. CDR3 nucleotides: TGCGCCAGCAGCTTGGTGACAGCCTATCAGCCCCAGCATTTT. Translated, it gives CASSLVTAYQPQHF.

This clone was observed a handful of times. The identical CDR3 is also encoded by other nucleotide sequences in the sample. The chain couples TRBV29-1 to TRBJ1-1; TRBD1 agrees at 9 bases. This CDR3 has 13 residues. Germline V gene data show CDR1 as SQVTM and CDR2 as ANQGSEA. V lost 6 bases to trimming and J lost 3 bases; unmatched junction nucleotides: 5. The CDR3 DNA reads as TGCAGCGTGATGACAGGGGGAGACACTGAAGCTTTCTTT. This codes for CSVMTGGDTEAFF.

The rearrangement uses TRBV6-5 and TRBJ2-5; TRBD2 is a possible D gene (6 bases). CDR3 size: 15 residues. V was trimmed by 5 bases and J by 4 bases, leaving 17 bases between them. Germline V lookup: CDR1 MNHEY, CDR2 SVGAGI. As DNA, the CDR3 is TGTGCCAGCAGTCCCCGGGCCGCCGGGAGAGAGACCCAGTACTTC. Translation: CASSPRAAGRETQYF.

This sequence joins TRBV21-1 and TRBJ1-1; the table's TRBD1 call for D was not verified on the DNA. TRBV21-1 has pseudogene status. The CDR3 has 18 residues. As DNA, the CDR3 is TGTGCCAGCAGCAAAATAGGGATTAGCAGGGGCGTGAACACTGAAGCTTTCTTT. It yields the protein CASSKIGISRGVNTEAFF.

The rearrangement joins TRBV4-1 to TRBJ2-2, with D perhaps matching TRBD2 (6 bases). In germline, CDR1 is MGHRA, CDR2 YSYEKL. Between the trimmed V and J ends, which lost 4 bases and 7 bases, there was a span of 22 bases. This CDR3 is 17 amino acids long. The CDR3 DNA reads TGCGCCAGCAGCCCCTCGGGTCTGGGAGGCTGGGTCGGGGAGCTGTTTTTT. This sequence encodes CASSPSGLGGWVGELFF.

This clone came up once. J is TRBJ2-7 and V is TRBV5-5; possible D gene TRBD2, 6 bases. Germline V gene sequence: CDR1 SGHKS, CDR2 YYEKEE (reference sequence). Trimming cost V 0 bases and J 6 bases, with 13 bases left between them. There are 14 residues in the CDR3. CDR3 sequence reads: CASSLAVPGGEQYF. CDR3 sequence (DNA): TGTGCCAGCAGCTTGGCGGTGCCCGGGGGCGAGCAGTACTTC.

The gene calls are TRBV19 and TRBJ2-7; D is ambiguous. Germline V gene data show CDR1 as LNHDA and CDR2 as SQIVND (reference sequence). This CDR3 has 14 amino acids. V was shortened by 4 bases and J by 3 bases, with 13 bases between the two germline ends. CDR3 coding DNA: TGTGCCAGTAGTAGGGCAGAGCAGTACTACGAGCAGTACTTC. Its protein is CASSRAEQYYEQYF.

The CDR3 DNA reads as TGTGCCAGCAGTTTTCGGGGTTTTCGGGGTGCCAAAAACATTCAGTACTTC. It specifies CASSFRGFRGAKNIQYF. The chain has TRBV28 and TRBJ2-4; a weak D match, TRBD2 (5 bases). This CDR3 has 17 amino acids. V was pared by 3 bases and J by 1 base, with 16 bases between. Germline V gene data show CDR1 as MDHEN and CDR2 as SYDVKM.

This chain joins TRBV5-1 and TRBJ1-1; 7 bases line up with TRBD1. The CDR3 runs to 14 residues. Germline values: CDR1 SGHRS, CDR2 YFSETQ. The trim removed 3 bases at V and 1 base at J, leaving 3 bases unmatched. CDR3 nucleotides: TGCGCCAGCAGCTCGGGACAGACGAACACTGAAGCTTTCTTT. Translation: CASSSGQTNTEAFF.

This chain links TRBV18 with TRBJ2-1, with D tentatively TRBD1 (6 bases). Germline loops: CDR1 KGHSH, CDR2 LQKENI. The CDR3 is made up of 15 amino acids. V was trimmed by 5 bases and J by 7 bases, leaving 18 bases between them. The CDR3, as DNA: TGTGCCAGCTCATGGGTGGGGGCGGATTTGAATGAGCAGTTCTTC. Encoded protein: CASSWVGADLNEQFF.

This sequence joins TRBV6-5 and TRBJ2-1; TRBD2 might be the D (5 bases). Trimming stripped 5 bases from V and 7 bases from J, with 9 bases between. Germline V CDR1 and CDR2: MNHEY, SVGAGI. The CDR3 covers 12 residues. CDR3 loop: CASSRGRNEQFF. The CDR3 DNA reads TGTGCCAGCAGTCGGGGTAGAAATGAGCAGTTCTTC.

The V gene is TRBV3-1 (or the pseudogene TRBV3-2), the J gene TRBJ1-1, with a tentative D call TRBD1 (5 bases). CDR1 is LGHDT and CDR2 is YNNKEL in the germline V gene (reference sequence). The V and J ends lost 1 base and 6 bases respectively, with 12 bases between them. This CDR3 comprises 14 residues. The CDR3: CASSQAGFSAEAFF. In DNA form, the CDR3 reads TGTGCCAGCAGCCAAGCAGGGTTTTCGGCTGAAGCTTTCTTT.

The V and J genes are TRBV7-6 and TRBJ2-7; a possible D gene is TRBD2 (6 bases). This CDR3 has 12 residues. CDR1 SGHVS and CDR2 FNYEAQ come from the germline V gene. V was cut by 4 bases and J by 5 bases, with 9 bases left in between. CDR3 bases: TGTGCCAGCAGCTCCCGCGGGGACGAGCAGTACTTC. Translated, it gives CASSSRGDEQYF. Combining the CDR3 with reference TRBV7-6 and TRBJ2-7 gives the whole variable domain GAGVSQSPRYKVTKRGQDVALRCDPISGHVSLYWYRQALGQGPEFLTYFNYEAQQDKSGLPNDRFSAERPEGSISTLTIQRTEQRDSAMYRCASSSRGDEQYFGPGTRLTVT.

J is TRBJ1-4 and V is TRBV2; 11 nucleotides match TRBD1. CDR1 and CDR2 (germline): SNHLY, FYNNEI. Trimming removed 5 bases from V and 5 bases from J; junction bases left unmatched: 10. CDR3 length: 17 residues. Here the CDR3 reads CASSRGGQGASNEKLFF. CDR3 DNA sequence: TGTGCCAGCAGTAGAGGCGGACAGGGGGCTTCGAATGAAAAACTGTTTTTT.

The CDR3 DNA reads as TGCAGTGCTAGTTTGGGGACAGGGGTTTTGCAGCCCCAGCATTTT. This sequence encodes CSASLGTGVLQPQHF. This sequence joins TRBV20-1 and TRBJ1-5, with 10 nucleotides matching TRBD1. The ends lost 3 bases at V and 7 bases at J; junction bases unmatched: 9. This CDR3 has 15 amino acids. CDR1 is DFQATT and CDR2 is SNEGSKA in the germline V gene (reference sequence).

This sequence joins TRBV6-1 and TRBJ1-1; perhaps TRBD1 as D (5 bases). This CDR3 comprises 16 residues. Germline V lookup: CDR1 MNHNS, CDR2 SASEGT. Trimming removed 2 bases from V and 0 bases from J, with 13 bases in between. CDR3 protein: CASSELGGTMNTEAFF. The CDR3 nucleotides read TGTGCCAGCAGTGAATTAGGAGGGACCATGAACACTGAAGCTTTCTTT.

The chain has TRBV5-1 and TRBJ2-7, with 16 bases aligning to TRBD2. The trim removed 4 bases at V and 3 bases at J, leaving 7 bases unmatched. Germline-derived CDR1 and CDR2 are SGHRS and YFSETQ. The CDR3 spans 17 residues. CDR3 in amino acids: CASSIGTSGRGNYEQYF. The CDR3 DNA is TGCGCCAGCAGCATAGGGACTAGCGGGAGGGGAAACTACGAGCAGTACTTC. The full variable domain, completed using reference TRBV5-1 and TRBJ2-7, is KAGVTQTPRYLIKTRGQQVTLSCSPISGHRSVSWYQQTPGQGLQFLFEYFSETQRNKGNFPGRFSGRQFSNSRSEMNVSTLELGDSALYLCASSIGTSGRGNYEQYFGPGTRLTVT.

The CDR3 is CASSLVGGSSDTQYF. As DNA, the CDR3 is TGTGCCAGCAGCTTGGTGGGCGGGAGCTCAGATACGCAGTATTTT. This chain joins TRBV5-6 and TRBJ2-3, with 7 bases aligning to TRBD2. Germline V CDR1 and CDR2: SGHDT, YYEEEE. The CDR3 runs 15 residues. Trimming removed 0 bases from V and 4 bases from J; junction bases left unmatched: 5. The full variable domain, its missing parts supplied by reference TRBV5-6 and TRBJ2-3, is DAGVTQSPTHLIKTRGQQVTLRCSPKSGHDTVSWYQQALGQGPQFIFQYYEEEERQRGNFPDRFSGHQFPNYSSELNVNALLLGDSALYLCASSLVGGSSDTQYFGPGTRLTVL.

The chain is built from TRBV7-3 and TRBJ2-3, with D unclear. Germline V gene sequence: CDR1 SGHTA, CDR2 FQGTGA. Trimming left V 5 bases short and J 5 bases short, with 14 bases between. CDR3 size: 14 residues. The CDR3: CASSKSALGDTQYF. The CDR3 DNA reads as TGTGCCAGCAGCAAAAGCGCGTTGGGAGATACGCAGTATTTT. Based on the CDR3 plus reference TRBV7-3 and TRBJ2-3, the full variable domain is GAGVSQTPSNKVTEKGKYVELRCDPISGHTALYWYRQSLGQGPEFLIYFQGTGAADDSGLPNDRFFAVRPEGSVSTLKIQRTERGDSAVYLCASSKSALGDTQYFGPGTRLTVL.

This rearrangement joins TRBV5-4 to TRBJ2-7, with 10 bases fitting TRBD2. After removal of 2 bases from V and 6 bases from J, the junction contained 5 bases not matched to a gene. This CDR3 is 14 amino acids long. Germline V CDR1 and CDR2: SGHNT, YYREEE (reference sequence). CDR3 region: CASSLAGGPSEQYF. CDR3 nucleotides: TGTGCCAGCAGCTTAGCGGGAGGGCCATCCGAGCAGTACTTC.

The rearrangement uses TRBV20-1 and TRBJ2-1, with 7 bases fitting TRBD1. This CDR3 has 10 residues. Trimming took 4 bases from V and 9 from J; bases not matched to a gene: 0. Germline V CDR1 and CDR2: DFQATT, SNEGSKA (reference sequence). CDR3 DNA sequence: TGCAGTGCTACAGGGGGTGAGCAGTTCTTC. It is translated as CSATGGEQFF.

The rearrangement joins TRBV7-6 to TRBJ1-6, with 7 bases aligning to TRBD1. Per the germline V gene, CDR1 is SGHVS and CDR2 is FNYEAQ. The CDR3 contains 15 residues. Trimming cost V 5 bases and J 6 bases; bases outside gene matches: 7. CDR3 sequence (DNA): TGTGCCAGCAGCGCCCGACAGGGAGGTAATTCACCCCTCCACTTT. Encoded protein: CASSARQGGNSPLHF.

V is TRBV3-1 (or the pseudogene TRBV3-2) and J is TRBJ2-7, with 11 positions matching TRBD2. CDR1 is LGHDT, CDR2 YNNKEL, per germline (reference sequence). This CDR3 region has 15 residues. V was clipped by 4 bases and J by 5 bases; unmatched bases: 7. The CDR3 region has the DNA TGTGCCAGCAGCCGAACCACTAGCGGGAGTAACGAGCAGTACTTC. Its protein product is CASSRTTSGSNEQYF.

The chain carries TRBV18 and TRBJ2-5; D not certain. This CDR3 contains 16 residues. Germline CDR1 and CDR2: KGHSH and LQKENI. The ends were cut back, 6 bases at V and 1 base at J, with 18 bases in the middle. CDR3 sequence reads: CASSPRLDWSQETQYF. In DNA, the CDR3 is TGTGCCAGCTCCCCTCGTCTAGACTGGTCCCAAGAGACCCAGTACTTC.

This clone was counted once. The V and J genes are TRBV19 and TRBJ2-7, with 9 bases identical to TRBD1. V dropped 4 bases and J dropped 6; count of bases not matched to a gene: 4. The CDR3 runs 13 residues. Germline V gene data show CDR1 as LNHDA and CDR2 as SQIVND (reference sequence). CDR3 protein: CASSTGQGTEQYF. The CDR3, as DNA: TGTGCCAGTAGTACCGGACAGGGGACCGAGCAGTACTTC.

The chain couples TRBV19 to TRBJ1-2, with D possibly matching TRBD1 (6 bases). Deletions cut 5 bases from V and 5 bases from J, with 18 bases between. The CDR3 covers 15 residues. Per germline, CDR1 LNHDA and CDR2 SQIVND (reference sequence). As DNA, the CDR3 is TGTGCCAGTAGTCTTCTTTCGGACAGAGGATATGGCTACACCTTC. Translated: CASSLLSDRGYGYTF.